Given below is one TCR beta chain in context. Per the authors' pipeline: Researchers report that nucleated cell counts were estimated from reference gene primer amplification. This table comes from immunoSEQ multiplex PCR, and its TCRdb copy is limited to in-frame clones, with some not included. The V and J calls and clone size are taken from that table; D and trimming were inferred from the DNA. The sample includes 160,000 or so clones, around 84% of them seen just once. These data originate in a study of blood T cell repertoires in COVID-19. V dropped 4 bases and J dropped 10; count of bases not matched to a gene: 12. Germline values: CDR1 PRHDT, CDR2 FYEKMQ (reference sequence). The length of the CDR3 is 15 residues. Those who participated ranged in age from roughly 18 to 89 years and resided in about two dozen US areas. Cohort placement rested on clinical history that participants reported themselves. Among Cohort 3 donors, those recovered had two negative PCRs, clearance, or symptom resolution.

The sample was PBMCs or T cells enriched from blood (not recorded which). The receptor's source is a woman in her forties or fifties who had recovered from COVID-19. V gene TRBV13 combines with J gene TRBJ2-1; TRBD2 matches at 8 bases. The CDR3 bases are TGTGCCAGCAGCTCCCCGAAAGCGGGAGTAAGAGAGCAGTTCTTC. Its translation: CASSSPKAGVREQFF.